This TCR beta chain was captured by sequencing in a study of cytomegalovirus exposure and HLA in healthy donors. PCR primers comprised 60 Vbeta and 13 Jbeta primers. Using immunoSEQ multiplex PCR, the repertoire was profiled, and TCRdb retains in-frame clones only, with some absent. This sample yields under 150,000 clones, of which around 80% are seen a single time; over 1.5% belongs to the top ten. Notes on this clone: As yet, its antigen is unknown.

Germline values: CDR1 MNHEY, CDR2 SVGAGI. Trimming removed 2 bases at V and 6 bases at J, with 5 bases between. The CDR3 sequence is 13 residues long. Findings of the study overall: It was likely that a cluster of highly shared sequence variants was a sequencing artifact.

Sequenced sample: PBMCs. The receptor was isolated from a woman aged 40 to 50 in good health and CMV-seronegative. The chain couples TRBV6-5 to TRBJ1-6; D ambiguous. The CDR3 DNA sequence: TGTGCCAGCAGTTACCAGTCTAATTCACCCCTCCACTTT. As protein: CASSYQSNSPLHF.